This TCR beta chain originates from a study of immune evolution from preneoplasia to lung adenocarcinoma (dated by TCRdb to the early 2020s). In terms of the full investigation: HLA loss of heterozygosity was found in more than 5.5% of AIS, 15% of MIA and under 40% of ADC lesions, and in no AAH lesions. The immune data were combined with whole exome sequencing and methylation data from the same cohort of nodules. Immune contexture across lung adenocarcinoma precursors and invasive adenocarcinoma was profiled using immune gene expression, TCR sequencing and multiplex immunofluorescence. It was reported in the study that 85 to 120 samples were used for TCR sequencing. The overall cohort was made up of around 50 patients with pulmonary nodules who had surgical resection. Resected precursor lesions (AAH, AIS, MIA) and invasive adenocarcinomas were each compared against paired morphologically normal lung tissue. Sample size was based on specimen availability rather than a prior power calculation. POLYSOLVER was used to infer Class I HLA alleles from exome data, while LOHHLA was used to detect allele-specific HLA loss. TCR sequencing data came from 45 to 60 patients. The paper's findings and limits, for the study overall: Clonality was highest in normal lung, while later-stage lesions appeared to show lower clonality but higher T cell density and diversity. The findings rested on association rather than direct causation, and larger cohorts with long-term follow-up and longitudinal biopsies were considered necessary. Normal lung had the highest top T cell clone frequencies, which appeared to decline progressively from AAH through AIS, MIA and invasive adenocarcinoma. KRAS-mutant nodules showed the highest T cell clonality compared with EGFR-mutant or double wild-type lesions. Because all patients came from Japan and China, whether the findings apply to Western populations was uncertain.

Resection was performed on patients in Japan or China between the mid-2010s and the late 2010s. The histologic diagnosis of each case was independently confirmed on H&E slides by two lung cancer pathologists. Macro-dissection after pathologic assessment enriched premalignant or tumor cells for nucleic acid extraction. FFPE tissue was used for DNA isolation with the AllPrep DNA/RNA FFPE Kit. TCR beta CDR3 regions were sequenced from DNA using the immunoSEQ hsTCRbeta Kit. Processing in the source paper ran as follows. TCR sequencing data were analysed with the ImmunoSEQ Analyzer. T cell clonality was calculated on productive rearrangements as 1 minus Pielou's evenness. The inverse Simpson index, applied to productive templates, was used to measure T cell diversity. T cell density was TCR beta template counts normalized to usable DNA, estimated by amplifying and sequencing housekeeping genes. TCR metrics were compared across histologic stages using two-sided Kruskal-Wallis tests. TCRdb stores this immuneACCESS table with in-frame sequences only. Part of the clones is absent; in the studies checked, under half of the shortfall reflects unresolved V genes, and no reason is known for the rest. V and J calls and clone size are given by that table; D and trimming were obtained from the DNA. This sample has around 6,100 clones in its table, and approximately 80% of those were observed once. The top ten clones comprise 6% to 8% of the sample.

Remarks on this clone: Its antigen has not been determined. No base quality information exists; no much larger clone differs at one position.

From the cysteine up to the phenylalanine, the CDR3 has a length of 18 residues. The sequence is cut down to CDR3 DNA, 54 bases in frame from base 1. As encoded in the germline V gene, CDR1 is MDHEN while CDR2 is SYDVKM. Trimming costs V 5 bases and J 4 bases, and their ends lie 25 bases apart. The sequencing input was FFPE lung adenocarcinoma in situ tissue. The cell subset or site label here, explained by the study, means: preinvasive adenocarcinoma in situ (AIS). This receptor chain uses TRBV28 and TRBJ2-3, and perhaps TRBD1 as D gene, on 6 matching bases. This clonotype originated in a person aged 55-80 years with lung adenocarcinoma. The CDR3 protein sequence reads: CASSPRDTTLVGPDTQYF. The sequenced DNA: TGTGCCAGCAGTCCTCGGGACACCACATTGGTTGGACCAGATACGCAGTATTTT. The variable domain in full, with residues beyond the CDR3 obtained from the reference TRBV28 and TRBJ2-3 genes, is DVKVTQSSRYLVKRTGEKVFLECVQDMDHENMFWYRQDPGLGLRLIYFSYDVKMKEKGDIPEGYSVSREKKERFSLILESASTNQTSMYLCASSPRDTTLVGPDTQYFGPGTRLTVL.